Shown below are 23 T cell receptor beta chains from a single sample sequenced in a study of T cell repertoires in cytomegalovirus infection. No antigen has been identified for these receptors. MiXCR was run by TCRdb on the reads, yielding one entry per CDR3 protein. This sample has about 740,000 distinct CDR3 sequences, with around 30% found just once. The sequencing used cultured PBMCs, collected from culture after CMV antigen stimulation. All receptors come from a human donor in good health (CMV status not recorded). Some clones in this sample may be carry-over from other donors' samples.

The chain uses TRBV6-5 and TRBJ2-5, with D maybe TRBD1 (6 bases). The CDR3 is 15 residues long. Trimming stripped 7 bases from V and 4 bases from J, with 19 bases between. CDR1 and CDR2 (germline): MNHEY, SVGAGI. Written as DNA, the CDR3 is TGTGCCAGCACCGCGGACAGACCCCATCGAGAGACCCAGTACTTC. It is translated as CASTADRPHRETQYF.

This clonotype was found a few times. The rearrangement links TRBV6-8 to TRBJ1-1; the match to TRBD1 covers 9 bases. Germline CDR1 and CDR2: MNHGY and SAAAGT. The CDR3 runs 14 residues. Trimming removed 5 bases from V and 6 bases from J; junction bases left unmatched: 7. The CDR3 spells CASSDGTGTAEAFF. CDR3 nucleotides: TGTGCCAGCAGTGACGGGACAGGGACGGCTGAAGCTTTCTTT.

The J gene is TRBJ2-1, the V gene TRBV27; TRBD2 agrees at 10 bases. J lost 10 bases, V lost 4 bases, and 4 bases had no gene match. Germline values: CDR1 MNHEY, CDR2 SMNVEV (reference sequence). The CDR3 totals 13 residues. CDR3 residues: CASSWGLATEQFF. The CDR3 DNA follows: TGTGCCAGCAGTTGGGGACTAGCGACAGAGCAGTTCTTC.

V is TRBV30 and J is TRBJ2-7; tentative D call: TRBD1 (6 bases). In germline, CDR1 is GTSNPN, CDR2 SVGIG (reference sequence). The CDR3 loop spans 12 amino acids. V gave up 2 bases and J gave up 4 bases, with 9 bases separating them. The CDR3 nucleotides read TGTGCCTGGAGTCTCAGGGGTTACGAGCAGTACTTC. This sequence encodes CAWSLRGYEQYF. The complete variable domain, with remaining parts taken from reference TRBV30 and TRBJ2-7, reads SQTIHQWPATLVQPVGSPLSLECTVEGTSNPNLYWYRQAAGRGLQLLFYSVGIGQISSEVPQNLSASRPQDRQFILSSKKLLLSDSGFYLCAWSLRGYEQYFGPGTRLTVT.

The rearrangement joins TRBV7-2 to TRBJ1-4; possibly TRBD1 for D (5 bases). Germline V gives CDR1 SGHTA, CDR2 FQGNSA. This CDR3 comprises 14 residues. V was shortened by 5 bases and J by 8 bases, with 15 bases between the two germline ends. The CDR3 is CASSPGGGNEKLFF. The CDR3 bases are TGTGCCAGCAGCCCGGGGGGGGGAAACGAAAAACTGTTTTTT.

The table lists this clonotype with a few counts. This rearrangement joins TRBV19 to TRBJ2-3; D is undetermined. V was pared by 1 base and J by 5 bases, with 7 bases between. This CDR3 spans 13 amino acids. CDR1 is LNHDA, CDR2 SQIVND, per germline (reference sequence). CDR3 in amino acids: CASSIVFGDTQYF. The CDR3 nucleotides read TGTGCCAGTAGTATAGTCTTCGGAGATACGCAGTATTTT.

The genes are TRBV18 and TRBJ1-2, with D unclear. Looked up from germline, CDR1 is KGHSH and CDR2 is LQKENI. Trimming shortened V by 1 base and J by 8 bases, and 11 bases separated the two germline ends. This CDR3 spans 13 amino acids. The CDR3 sequence: CASSPQALWGYTF. In DNA form, the CDR3 reads TGTGCCAGCTCACCACAGGCCCTCTGGGGCTACACCTTC.

The chain joins TRBV19 to TRBJ1-1; D unresolved. The ends were cut back, 3 bases at V and 3 bases at J, with 11 bases in the middle. Germline CDR1 is LNHDA and CDR2 is SQIVND (reference sequence). The CDR3 consists of 14 residues. CDR3 in DNA: TGTGCCAGTAGTATGATGGGAGGCCACACTGAAGCTTTCTTT. It yields the protein CASSMMGGHTEAFF.

This clonotype was picked up many times. The chain recombines TRBV7-2 with TRBJ2-4; D gene uncertain. Germline CDR1 SGHTA, CDR2 FQGNSA. V lost 3 bases, J lost 0 bases, and 21 bases lay in between. This CDR3 has 19 residues. The CDR3 DNA reads as TGTGCCAGCAGCTTGGGTAGGGTTTTTGGCTCCGTAGCCAAAAACATTCAGTACTTC. It translates to CASSLGRVFGSVAKNIQYF.

The chain joins TRBV5-6 to TRBJ1-3; D gene ambiguous. Germline loops: CDR1 SGHDT, CDR2 YYEEEE. The CDR3 is 19 residues long. V was pared by 0 bases and J by 0 bases, with 19 bases between. DNA for the CDR3: TGTGCCAGCAGCTTGGCCCATGGAACAGCTAGCTTCTCTGGAAACACCATATATTTT. It is translated as CASSLAHGTASFSGNTIYF.

CDR3 sequence reads: CASSYYSGTVPQPQHF. As DNA, the CDR3 is TGTGCCAGCAGTTACTACTCCGGGACAGTGCCTCAGCCCCAGCATTTT. The chain combines TRBV12-3 or TRBV12-4 with TRBJ1-5; 7 bases align to TRBD1. The CDR3 contains 16 residues. Trimming removed 4 bases from V and 6 bases from J; junction bases left unmatched: 12.

This clonotype was recorded a few times. The chain is built from TRBV7-6 and TRBJ2-5; D possibly corresponds to TRBD2 (6 bases). CDR3 size: 15 residues. The germline V gene has CDR1 SGHVS and CDR2 FNYEAQ. Trimming took 4 bases from V and 2 from J, leaving 14 bases between them. CDR3 loop: CASSSPFAGQETQYF. In DNA form, the CDR3 reads TGTGCCAGCAGCTCCCCTTTCGCGGGGCAAGAGACCCAGTACTTC. Together with reference TRBV7-6 and TRBJ2-5, the CDR3 gives the full variable domain: GAGVSQSPRYKVTKRGQDVALRCDPISGHVSLYWYRQALGQGPEFLTYFNYEAQQDKSGLPNDRFSAERPEGSISTLTIQRTEQRDSAMYRCASSSPFAGQETQYFGPGTRLLVL.

The CDR3 reads CASRESGSSYNEQFF. The CDR3 nucleotides read TGTGCCAGCAGAGAAAGCGGGAGCTCCTACAATGAGCAGTTCTTC. This sequence joins TRBV6-6 and TRBJ2-1; 8 nucleotides align to TRBD2. Germline assignment: CDR1 MNHNY and CDR2 SVGAGI (reference sequence). The CDR3 spans 15 residues. V shed 6 bases, J shed 0 bases, and the junction held 4 bases outside the gene matches.

This clonotype was detected only a few times. The V call is TRBV5-1, the J call TRBJ2-1; D is possibly TRBD1 (6 bases). Trimming took 4 bases from V and 0 from J, leaving 26 bases between them. This CDR3 comprises 20 residues. CDR1 is SGHRS and CDR2 is YFSETQ in the germline V gene. The CDR3 is CASSQSTGTRTASSYNEQFF. CDR3 nucleotides: TGCGCCAGCAGCCAGTCCACCGGGACACGGACAGCCAGCTCCTACAATGAGCAGTTCTTC.

The chain joins TRBV15 to TRBJ2-1, with D perhaps matching TRBD1 (7 bases). Germline V gene lookup returns CDR1 LNHNV and CDR2 YYDKDF (reference sequence). CDR3 length: 18 residues. V was pared by 0 bases and J by 5 bases, with 20 bases between. The CDR3 DNA is TGTGCCACCAGCAGAGATCCTCAGGGGGGCCCAGGGAACAATGAGCAGTTCTTC. Translating gives CATSRDPQGGPGNNEQFF.

This clonotype was observed a single time. The rearrangement uses TRBV6-6 and TRBJ1-2, with 7 bases identical to TRBD1. The ends lost 0 bases at V and 6 bases at J; junction bases unmatched: 13. This CDR3 region has 17 residues. Germline V gene lookup returns CDR1 MNHNY and CDR2 SVGAGI (reference sequence). DNA for the CDR3: TGTGCCAGCAGTTACTCGATACAATCATCAGGGGGTAATGGCTACACCTTC. Encoded protein: CASSYSIQSSGGNGYTF.

This sequence joins TRBV3-1 and TRBJ2-4, with D hard to call. Germline CDR1 and CDR2: LGHDT and YNNKEL (reference sequence). This CDR3 is 11 amino acids long. V lost 7 bases, J lost 4 bases, and 5 bases lay in between. This CDR3 is CASTLKNIQYF. The CDR3 DNA follows: TGTGCCAGCACCCTTAAAAACATTCAGTACTTC. Full variable domain (outside the CDR3, taken from reference TRBV3-1 and TRBJ2-4): DTAVSQTPKYLVTQMGNDKSIKCEQNLGHDTMYWYKQDSKKFLKIMFSYNNKELIINETVPNRFSPKSPDKAHLNLHINSLELGDSAVYFCASTLKNIQYFGAGTRLSVL.

This clonotype was recorded a few times. The V and J genes are TRBV11-2 and TRBJ2-7; D is perhaps TRBD1 (6 bases). The V end lost 5 bases, the J end lost 0 bases, and 11 bases lay between the germline ends. CDR3 length: 14 amino acids. Germline V CDR1 and CDR2: SGHAT, FQNNGV. The chain's CDR3 is CASSATGISYEQYF. CDR3 sequence (DNA): TGTGCCAGCAGCGCCACAGGGATCTCCTACGAGCAGTACTTC.

This chain links TRBV28 with TRBJ2-2; no clear D gene. Trimming took off 3 bases at V and 4 bases at J, with 12 bases between the two ends. Germline V gene sequence: CDR1 MDHEN, CDR2 SYDVKM. This CDR3 has 15 amino acids. CDR3 amino acids: CASSFGRFVTGELFF. DNA for the CDR3: TGTGCCAGCAGTTTTGGAAGGTTCGTCACCGGGGAGCTGTTTTTT.

This sequence joins TRBV6-2 or TRBV6-3 and TRBJ2-3; D is perhaps TRBD2 (5 bases). This CDR3 is 15 amino acids long. V lost 6 bases, J lost 2 bases, and 15 bases lay in between. CDR1 and CDR2 from the germline V gene are MNHEY and SVGEGT. The CDR3 DNA reads TGTGCCAGCAGCTTCCCGGCCGGGAACACAGATACGCAGTATTTT. This codes for CASSFPAGNTDTQYF.

V usage is TRBV7-2 and J usage is TRBJ2-7; no reliable D call. This CDR3 region has 12 residues. The V gene's germline CDR1 is SGHTA and CDR2 FQGNSA. The germline V and J ends were trimmed by 5 bases and 0 bases, with 5 bases remaining between them. The CDR3 region has the DNA TGTGCCAGCAGCCAACTCTCCTACGAGCAGTACTTC. It encodes CASSQLSYEQYF.

The chain employs TRBV2 and TRBJ1-1, with D perhaps TRBD1 (5 bases). This CDR3 is 13 amino acids long. Germline CDR1 SNHLY, CDR2 FYNNEI. The V end lost 4 bases, the J end lost 3 bases, and 9 bases lay between the germline ends. The CDR3 coding sequence is TGTGCCAGCAGTGTAGGAGGGGACACTGAAGCTTTCTTT. Its translation: CASSVGGDTEAFF.

The CDR3 DNA reads TGCAGTGCTAGAGGGACCTTGGGACAGGCCCGCTCCACAGATACGCAGTATTTT. Its translation is CSARGTLGQARSTDTQYF. The rearrangement uses TRBV20-1 and TRBJ2-3; 8 bases are shared with TRBD1. The V segment lost 1 base and the J segment 2 bases; nucleotides outside the gene matches: 14. The germline V gene encodes CDR1 DFQATT and CDR2 SNEGSKA (reference sequence). This CDR3 is 18 amino acids long.